Listed here are 12 T cell receptor beta chains from one sample, sequenced in a study of T cell responses to AZD1222 COVID-19 vaccine. Repertoires were generated with immunoSEQ multiplex PCR, while TCRdb's copy carries only in-frame clones and drops some. The table shows 130,000 or so clones, with around 89% occurring only once. Sequenced here: peripheral blood, sampled on day 0 of AZD1222 vaccination. The receptor source for this set is an adult in good health.

This clone was seen just once. The chain combines TRBV7-3 with TRBJ2-3; 13 nucleotides align to TRBD2. Trimming cost V 2 bases and J 4 bases; bases outside gene matches: 15. Germline lookup yields CDR1 SGHTA and CDR2 FQGTGA. The CDR3 sequence is 20 residues long. The chain's CDR3 is CASSLYSGRLAGGGADTQYF. CDR3 bases: TGTGCCAGCAGCTTATATAGTGGGAGACTAGCGGGAGGCGGAGCAGATACGCAGTATTTT.

The V call is TRBV10-3, the J call TRBJ1-4; D unclear. Looked up from germline, CDR1 is ENHRY and CDR2 is SYGVKD. Trimming stripped 3 bases from V and 3 bases from J, with 14 bases between. The CDR3 loop spans 16 amino acids. CDR3 sequence reads: CAISDRGLTANEKLFF. The CDR3 DNA is TGTGCCATCAGTGATCGGGGTTTGACGGCTAATGAAAAACTGTTTTTT.

The J gene is TRBJ2-1, the V gene TRBV6-2 or TRBV6-3, with D possibly being TRBD1 (8 bases). The CDR3 is made up of 14 amino acids. V was pared by 6 bases and J by 4 bases, with 13 bases between. Germline V gives CDR1 MNHEY, CDR2 SVGEGT. The DNA of the CDR3 is TGTGCCAGCAGCGACAGGGGAGGGTACAATGAGCAGTTCTTC. Protein sequence: CASSDRGGYNEQFF.

The chain carries TRBV24-1 and TRBJ2-2, with D unresolved. Germline values: CDR1 KGHDR, CDR2 SFDVKD. The CDR3 extends over 13 amino acids. The germline V and J ends were trimmed by 4 bases and 2 bases, with 4 bases remaining between them. The CDR3 protein is CATSDPNTGELFF. In nucleotides, the CDR3 is TGTGCCACCAGTGACCCCAACACCGGGGAGCTGTTTTTT.

The chain joins TRBV20-1 to TRBJ2-7, with TRBD2 matching 7 bases. CDR1 is DFQATT and CDR2 is SNEGSKA in the germline V gene (reference sequence). After removal of 7 bases from V and 6 bases from J, the junction contained 6 bases not matched to a gene. CDR3 length: 11 residues. The CDR3: CSGLAVAEQYF. Here the CDR3 DNA reads TGCAGTGGACTAGCCGTAGCCGAGCAGTACTTC.

The chain has TRBV27 and TRBJ2-7; maybe TRBD1 (6 bases). This CDR3 is 13 amino acids long. V lost 3 bases, J lost 2 bases, and 8 bases lay in between. CDR1 and CDR2 from the germline V gene are MNHEY and SMNVEV (reference sequence). Written as DNA, the CDR3 is TGTGCCAGCAGTTTTGCAGGGGCCTACGAGCAGTACTTC. Translated, it gives CASSFAGAYEQYF.

The chain combines TRBV25-1 with TRBJ1-1; maybe TRBD1 (5 bases). The CDR3 spans 14 residues. Germline loops: CDR1 MGHDK, CDR2 SYGVNS. V was cut by 1 base and J by 1 base, with 7 bases left in between. The CDR3 is CASSELDTNTEAFF. CDR3 nucleotides: TGTGCCAGCAGTGAATTGGACACGAACACTGAAGCTTTCTTT. Full variable domain (outside the CDR3, taken from reference TRBV25-1 and TRBJ1-1): EADIYQTPRYLVIGTGKKITLECSQTMGHDKMYWYQQDPGMELHLIHYSYGVNSTEKGDLSSESTVSRIRTEHFPLTLESARPSHTSQYLCASSELDTNTEAFFGQGTRLTVV.

The chain links TRBV4-3 to TRBJ2-1; 10 bases are shared with TRBD2. J was trimmed by 7 bases and V by 4 bases; bases with no gene match: 7. Germline CDR1 LGHNA, CDR2 YSLEER. CDR3 size: 15 residues. The CDR3 here is CASSLLAGVGNEQFF. The CDR3 DNA reads TGCGCCAGCAGCCTTCTAGCGGGGGTCGGAAATGAGCAGTTCTTC.

This chain joins TRBV7-2 and TRBJ1-2; 7 positions match TRBD1. Germline V gene sequence: CDR1 SGHTA, CDR2 FQGNSA. The CDR3 contains 16 residues. V was clipped by 5 bases and J by 6 bases; unmatched bases: 15. The DNA of the CDR3 is TGTGCCAGCAGCCTATTGTCTTCCGGGACAGATGATGGCTACACCTTC. Amino acids: CASSLLSSGTDDGYTF.

The DNA for the CDR3 is TGCGCCAGCAGTCAAAACTCCCCCCTCGGGGGAAGTCCCCACTCCGATCAGCCCCAGCATTTT. Amino acids: CASSQNSPLGGSPHSDQPQHF. The chain recombines TRBV23-1 with TRBJ1-5, with D maybe TRBD1 (5 bases). TRBV23-1 is an open reading frame whose function is uncertain. The CDR3 extends over 21 amino acids. With 2 bases removed from V and 5 bases from J, the gap between germline ends came to 31 bases.

This clone was observed a handful of times. This rearrangement joins TRBV15 to TRBJ2-4; no reliable D call. The CDR3 sequence is 11 residues long. The ends were cut back, 3 bases at V and 6 bases at J, with 3 bases in the middle. Germline lookup yields CDR1 LNHNV and CDR2 YYDKDF (reference sequence). The DNA of the CDR3 is TGTGCCACCAGCAGTGCAAACATTCAGTACTTC. Protein: CATSSANIQYF. Supplemented by reference TRBV15 and TRBJ2-4, the full variable domain reads DAMVIQNPRYQVTQFGKPVTLSCSQTLNHNVMYWYQQKSSQAPKLLFHYYDKDFNNEADTPDNFQSRRPNTSFCFLDIRSPGLGDTAMYLCATSSANIQYFGAGTRLSVL.

V and J are TRBV3-1 (or the pseudogene TRBV3-2) and TRBJ2-5; D gene unclear. V dropped 7 bases and J dropped 5 bases, with 17 bases sitting between them. Germline CDR1 reads LGHDT; CDR2 reads YNNKEL (reference sequence). This CDR3 comprises 14 residues. This CDR3 reads CASTQAHMAETQYF. For the CDR3, the DNA is TGTGCCAGCACCCAGGCGCATATGGCGGAGACCCAGTACTTC.